These 26 T cell receptor beta chains were sequenced from one sample in a study of OX40 agonist ivuxolimab in advanced cancers. The protocol was immunoSEQ multiplex PCR, while the TCRdb copy is restricted to in-frame clones and leaves out a portion. The sample contains about 80,000 clones, around four fifths of which appear only once. The source material was CD4+ or CD8+ T cells sorted from blood, sampled in a trial of the OX40 agonist ivuxolimab. Every receptor here comes from an adult with an advanced solid tumor such as melanoma, head and neck, liver or kidney cancer.

The CDR3 nucleotides read TGTGCCAGCAGCTTAGACGGAGCAACTAATGAAAAACTGTTTTTT. Amino acid sequence: CASSLDGATNEKLFF. The genes are TRBV7-8 and TRBJ1-4; D is uncertain. Germline V gives CDR1 SGHVS, CDR2 FQNEAQ. This CDR3 has 15 residues. Trimming removed 1 base from V and 0 bases from J, with 6 bases in between.

The chain has TRBV29-1 and TRBJ1-1, with D unresolved. Germline-derived CDR1 and CDR2 are SQVTM and ANQGSEA. This CDR3 spans 11 amino acids. Between the trimmed V and J ends, which lost 7 bases and 4 bases, there was a span of 10 bases. In DNA, the CDR3 is TGCAGCGCCAGAGGGTTCACTGAAGCTTTCTTT. It is translated as CSARGFTEAFF.

J is TRBJ2-7 and V is TRBV15; D is unclear. The germline V and J ends were trimmed by 5 bases and 6 bases, with 11 bases remaining between them. Germline-derived CDR1 and CDR2 are LNHNV and YYDKDF (reference sequence). The CDR3 runs to 12 residues. The CDR3 bases are TGTGCCACCAGCCCTCACCCGCGCGAGCAGTACTTC. Its protein is CATSPHPREQYF.

The V and J genes are TRBV7-9 and TRBJ2-2; no clear D. The CDR3 sequence is 13 residues long. Germline V lookup: CDR1 SEHNR, CDR2 FQNEAQ (reference sequence). V shed 3 bases and J shed 8 bases, with 10 bases lying between them. This CDR3 reads CASSFEVTGELFF. The CDR3 DNA reads as TGTGCCAGCAGCTTCGAAGTAACTGGGGAGCTGTTTTTT.

The genes are TRBV5-1 and TRBJ2-6; D is perhaps TRBD1 (5 bases). The CDR3 contains 17 residues. Deletions cut 5 bases from V and 1 base from J, with 16 bases between. Per germline, CDR1 SGHRS and CDR2 YFSETQ. CDR3 sequence (DNA): TGCGCCAGCAGTCAATCGCCCCCAGGGTCTGGGGCCAACGTCCTGACTTTC. Protein product: CASSQSPPGSGANVLTF.

This rearrangement joins TRBV7-2 to TRBJ1-6, with D possibly matching TRBD1 (5 bases). Trimming took off 3 bases at V and 5 bases at J, with 8 bases between the two ends. The V gene's germline CDR1 is SGHTA and CDR2 FQGNSA. CDR3 length: 14 residues. The chain's CDR3 is CASSLGQNNSPLHF. Written as DNA, the CDR3 is TGTGCCAGCAGCTTGGGGCAGAATAATTCACCCCTCCACTTT.

The J gene is TRBJ1-2, the V gene TRBV7-9; the D gene is possibly TRBD1 (5 bases). The CDR3 loop spans 16 amino acids. Per germline, CDR1 SEHNR and CDR2 FQNEAQ (reference sequence). Trimming took off 1 base at V and 8 bases at J, with 20 bases between the two ends. CDR3 loop: CASSLGRRESIRGYTF. CDR3 in DNA: TGTGCCAGCAGCTTAGGGCGCAGGGAGTCGATCCGGGGCTACACCTTC.

This clone has only a few counts. This chain joins TRBV7-8 and TRBJ1-5, with unresolved D. Germline V gene data show CDR1 as SGHVS and CDR2 as FQNEAQ. The CDR3 extends over 13 amino acids. The V end lost 5 bases, the J end lost 3 bases, and 8 bases lay between the germline ends. The CDR3 protein is CASSRGVNQPQHF. The DNA for the CDR3 is TGTGCCAGCAGCCGTGGTGTCAATCAGCCCCAGCATTTT.

The chain joins TRBV5-1 to TRBJ1-4; D perhaps matches TRBD1 (5 bases). Germline CDR1 reads SGHRS; CDR2 reads YFSETQ. Trimming shortened V by 2 bases and J by 7 bases, and 12 bases separated the two germline ends. The CDR3 spans 14 residues. The CDR3 region is CASSFGGEAEKLFF. CDR3 nucleotide sequence: TGCGCCAGCAGCTTCGGGGGGGAGGCTGAAAAACTGTTTTTT.

The V gene is TRBV9, the J gene TRBJ2-1, with D possibly being TRBD2 (5 bases). The V gene's germline CDR1 is SGDLS and CDR2 YYNGEE. The CDR3 length is 15 residues. V lost 4 bases to trimming and J lost 7 bases, with 18 bases between them. CDR3 amino acids: CASSPLERLWNEQFF. CDR3 sequence (DNA): TGTGCCAGCAGCCCACTTGAGCGGCTATGGAATGAGCAGTTCTTC. The variable domain in full, with the rest retrieved from reference TRBV9 and TRBJ2-1, is DSGVTQTPKHLITATGQRVTLRCSPRSGDLSVYWYQQSLDQGLQFLIQYYNGEERAKGNILERFSAQQFPDLHSELNLSSLELGDSALYFCASSPLERLWNEQFFGPGTRLTVL.

V usage is TRBV5-1 and J usage is TRBJ2-3, with 10 bases identical to TRBD1. The CDR3 has 17 amino acids. Germline loops: CDR1 SGHRS, CDR2 YFSETQ. The V gene end was trimmed by 3 bases and the J gene end by 2 bases; junction bases not matched to a gene: 9. The CDR3 DNA follows: TGCGCCAGCAGCTCGCCTCCGGGACAGGGGTTCACAGATACGCAGTATTTT. Protein sequence: CASSSPPGQGFTDTQYF.

The V and J genes are TRBV9 and TRBJ2-2; weak D call: TRBD2 (5 bases). The V and J ends lost 4 bases and 0 bases respectively, with 10 bases between them. The CDR3 sequence is 15 residues long. CDR1 SGDLS and CDR2 YYNGEE come from the germline V gene. CDR3 nucleotides: TGTGCCAGCAGCCAGAGGACTGCGAACACCGGGGAGCTGTTTTTT. It yields the protein CASSQRTANTGELFF.

The chain joins TRBV11-1 to TRBJ1-5; D gene uncertain. The V end was cut by 0 bases, the J end by 6 bases, with 6 bases between. Germline-derived CDR1 and CDR2 are SGHAT and FQDESV (reference sequence). The CDR3 contains 13 residues. CDR3 sequence (DNA): TGTGCCAGCAGCTTAGCTTCTCGTCAGCCCCAGCATTTT. This codes for CASSLASRQPQHF. The complete variable domain, with remaining parts taken from reference TRBV11-1 and TRBJ1-5, reads EAEVAQSPRYKITEKSQAVAFWCDPISGHATLYWYRQILGQGPELLVQFQDESVVDDSQLPKDRFSAERLKGVDSTLKIQPAELGDSAMYLCASSLASRQPQHFGDGTRLSIL.

This sequence joins TRBV13 and TRBJ2-1; TRBD2 matches 11 bases. This CDR3 is built from 17 residues. Germline V gene data show CDR1 as PRHDT and CDR2 as FYEKMQ (reference sequence). Unmatched junction bases numbered 14, after V lost 5 bases and J lost 8 bases. The CDR3 region has the DNA TGTGCCAGCAGCCCACGGACTAGCGGGCTAAAGGGGCATGAGCAGTTCTTC. It translates to CASSPRTSGLKGHEQFF.

The J gene is TRBJ2-7, the V gene TRBV28; D may be TRBD1 or TRBD2 (5 bases each). CDR1 is MDHEN and CDR2 is SYDVKM in the germline V gene. The CDR3 is 15 amino acids. The V end lost 1 base, the J end lost 0 bases, and 10 bases lay between the germline ends. The CDR3 reads CASSLFPGSSYEQYV. The CDR3 coding sequence is TGTGCCAGCAGTTTATTTCCAGGGAGCTCCTACGAGCAGTACGTC.

This sequence joins TRBV13 and TRBJ1-3; no firm D call. CDR1 is PRHDT and CDR2 is FYEKMQ in the germline V gene (reference sequence). Trimming took 5 bases from V and 4 from J, leaving 12 bases between them. CDR3 length: 14 amino acids. DNA of the CDR3: TGTGCCAGCAGCCATAGTGGAACCGGAAACACCATATATTTT. It yields the protein CASSHSGTGNTIYF.

This clone has only a few counts. This chain links TRBV19 with TRBJ2-1, with D perhaps matching TRBD1 (6 bases). The CDR3 has 14 residues. Trimming removed 6 bases from V and 5 bases from J, with 14 bases in between. Germline V lookup: CDR1 LNHDA, CDR2 SQIVND (reference sequence). CDR3 nucleotide sequence: TGTGCCAGTAGCACCGGACAGACAAACAATGAGCAGTTCTTC. Translation: CASSTGQTNNEQFF.

The gene calls are TRBV19 and TRBJ1-4, with 11 bases identical to TRBD1. The CDR3 sequence is 15 residues long. The V and J ends lost 5 bases and 7 bases, in that order; junction bases with no gene match: 6. Germline V gene data show CDR1 as LNHDA and CDR2 as SQIVND (reference sequence). CDR3: CASSPLDRGPEKLFF. In DNA, the CDR3 is TGTGCCAGTAGTCCGTTGGACAGGGGGCCTGAAAAACTGTTTTTT.

V and J are TRBV6-1 and TRBJ2-2; possible D gene TRBD1, 6 bases. The length of the CDR3 is 12 residues. The V and J ends lost 7 bases and 3 bases respectively, with 6 bases between them. Germline values: CDR1 MNHNS, CDR2 SASEGT. The CDR3 nucleotides are TGTGCCAGCACAGGGGACACCGGGGAGCTGTTTTTT. Translation gives CASTGDTGELFF.

The chain joins TRBV7-3 to TRBJ1-2, with D possibly being TRBD1 (5 bases). Per the germline V gene, CDR1 is SGHTA and CDR2 is FQGTGA. The V end was cut by 5 bases, the J end by 6 bases, with 19 bases between. The CDR3 length is 15 residues. This CDR3 is CASSPRGRVMNGYTF. In DNA, the CDR3 is TGTGCCAGCAGCCCCCGGGGCAGGGTTATGAATGGCTACACCTTC.

The V gene is TRBV27, the J gene TRBJ1-1, with 7 positions matching TRBD1. The length of the CDR3 is 16 residues. V shed 6 bases and J 0 bases; nucleotides not matched to a gene: 10. CDR1 and CDR2 (germline): MNHEY, SMNVEV (reference sequence). The CDR3 is CASRGFLGGMNTEAFF. The CDR3, as DNA: TGTGCCAGCAGGGGATTCCTAGGGGGCATGAACACTGAAGCTTTCTTT.

The chain links TRBV7-9 to TRBJ2-1, with D unclear. V lost 1 base to trimming and J lost 1 base, with 5 bases between them. CDR3 length: 14 amino acids. Germline-derived CDR1 and CDR2 are SEHNR and FQNEAQ (reference sequence). The CDR3: CASSLDPSYNEQFF. CDR3 sequence (DNA): TGTGCCAGCAGCTTAGACCCATCCTACAATGAGCAGTTCTTC. Full variable domain (missing parts from reference TRBV7-9 and TRBJ2-1): DTGVSQNPRHKITKRGQNVTFRCDPISEHNRLYWYRQTLGQGPEFLTYFQNEAQLEKSRLLSDRFSAERPKGSFSTLEIQRTEQGDSAMYLCASSLDPSYNEQFFGPGTRLTVL.

CDR3 sequence (DNA): TGTGCCAGCAGCCGTGGAGAGGGCGGGTCGTACACTGAAGCTTTCTTT. The encoded protein is CASSRGEGGSYTEAFF. The rearrangement joins TRBV5-5 to TRBJ1-1; unclear D gene. The CDR3 spans 16 residues. Germline loops: CDR1 SGHKS, CDR2 YYEKEE (reference sequence). The V and J ends lost 4 bases and 3 bases respectively, with 19 bases between them.

This chain joins TRBV19 and TRBJ2-7, with D possibly matching TRBD1 (6 bases). The germline V gene has CDR1 LNHDA and CDR2 SQIVND (reference sequence). The CDR3 spans 18 residues. V gave up 0 bases and J gave up 3 bases, with 21 bases separating them. This CDR3 reads CASSIEGAAVLGLYEQYV. For the CDR3, the DNA is TGTGCCAGTAGTATAGAGGGGGCCGCAGTCTTGGGGCTCTACGAGCAGTACGTC.

V usage is TRBV6-5 and J usage is TRBJ1-3, with a tentative D call TRBD1 (5 bases). Germline CDR1 reads MNHEY; CDR2 reads SVGAGI. The CDR3 has 16 residues. V was pared by 0 bases and J by 0 bases, with 9 bases between. Here the CDR3 DNA reads TGTGCCAGCAGTTACTCGCGGGGGAGCTCTGGAAACACCATATATTTT. Encoded protein: CASSYSRGSSGNTIYF.

The chain carries TRBV10-3 and TRBJ1-3; TRBD1 might be the D (6 bases). The germline V and J ends were trimmed by 6 bases and 0 bases, with 6 bases remaining between them. CDR1 and CDR2 from the germline V gene are ENHRY and SYGVKD. The CDR3 is 13 residues long. The DNA of the CDR3 is TGTGCCATCAGGGACAGCTCTGGAAACACCATATATTTT. Its protein is CAIRDSSGNTIYF.